The 26 T cell receptor beta chains listed next were all sequenced from one sample in a study of CD8 T cells in ankylosing spondylitis. MiXCR, run by TCRdb on the 5' RACE reads, gives a single entry per CDR3 protein. Among about 150,000 distinct CDR3 sequences listed, about 7% were seen once. The sequenced sample consisted of blood, either unsorted or a sorted T cell fraction (not recorded which). The receptors stem from a female donor with ankylosing spondylitis or in good health (not recorded which).

This clonotype showed up just a few times. V is TRBV12-3 or TRBV12-4 and J is TRBJ1-1; 7 bases fit TRBD1. The CDR3 extends over 13 amino acids. V was clipped by 5 bases and J by 3 bases; unmatched bases: 3. CDR3 sequence: CASSVDRDTEAFF. CDR3 DNA: TGTGCCAGCAGTGTCGACAGGGACACTGAAGCTTTCTTT.

This clonotype was seen a few times. The chain combines TRBV7-2 with TRBJ2-5; 7 nucleotides line up with TRBD1. The CDR3 totals 16 residues. Germline assignment: CDR1 SGHTA and CDR2 FQGNSA. V lost 4 bases, J lost 0 bases, and 8 bases stayed unmatched. The CDR3 DNA is TGTGCCAGCAGCTACAACCCGGACAGGAACCAAGAGACCCAGTACTTC. The encoded protein is CASSYNPDRNQETQYF.

This clonotype was recorded at least ten times. The rearrangement uses TRBV15 and TRBJ2-5; TRBD2 is a possible D gene (6 bases). The CDR3 loop spans 14 amino acids. The germline CDR1 and CDR2 sequences are LNHNV and YYDKDF (reference sequence). Trimming removed 7 bases at V and 3 bases at J, with 15 bases between. CDR3 in amino acids: CATTTFSGEETQYF. The CDR3 nucleotides are TGTGCCACCACAACCTTTAGCGGAGAAGAGACCCAGTACTTC. Full variable domain (missing parts from reference TRBV15 and TRBJ2-5): DAMVIQNPRYQVTQFGKPVTLSCSQTLNHNVMYWYQQKSSQAPKLLFHYYDKDFNNEADTPDNFQSRRPNTSFCFLDIRSPGLGDTAMYLCATTTFSGEETQYFGPGTRLLVL.

The table lists this clonotype with many counts. V and J are TRBV14 and TRBJ2-1, with D unresolved. The CDR3 is 11 amino acids. Trimming stripped 1 base from V and 10 bases from J, with 5 bases between. Germline V gives CDR1 SGHDN, CDR2 FVKESK. CDR3 sequence: CASSQVTEQFF. In nucleotides, the CDR3 is TGTGCCAGCAGCCAAGTTACAGAGCAGTTCTTC.

This clonotype was seen repeatedly, ten times or more. The chain has TRBV18 and TRBJ2-2, with TRBD1 as a possible D gene (5 bases). Per the germline V gene, CDR1 is KGHSH and CDR2 is LQKENI. V was pared by 4 bases and J by 1 base, with 10 bases between. The CDR3 contains 15 residues. In DNA form, the CDR3 reads TGTGCCAGCTCACTCCGACAGCAGAACACCGGGGAGCTGTTTTTT. As protein: CASSLRQQNTGELFF. The variable domain in full, with the rest retrieved from reference TRBV18 and TRBJ2-2, is NAGVMQNPRHLVRRRGQEARLRCSPMKGHSHVYWYRQLPEEGLKFMVYLQKENIIDESGMPKERFSAEFPKEGPSILRIQQVVRGDSAAYFCASSLRQQNTGELFFGEGSRLTVL.

In this sample, this clonotype turned up many times. The chain links TRBV4-3 to TRBJ2-7, with a possible D match to TRBD2 (6 bases). CDR3 length equals 15 residues. Germline CDR1 is LGHNA and CDR2 is YSLEER. V was pared by 0 bases and J by 3 bases, with 12 bases between. Here the CDR3 reads CASSQDSYGGYEQYF. For the CDR3, the DNA is TGCGCCAGCAGCCAAGATAGTTACGGGGGCTACGAGCAGTACTTC.

In its sample, this clonotype was seen many times. J is TRBJ1-2 and V is TRBV6-1; D not certain. Germline CDR1 is MNHNS and CDR2 is SASEGT. This CDR3 has 15 residues. V dropped 3 bases and J dropped 0 bases, with 11 bases sitting between them. The CDR3 reads CASSDPGNANYGYTF. Here the CDR3 DNA reads TGTGCCAGCAGTGACCCGGGGAACGCTAACTATGGCTACACCTTC.

This clonotype was counted many times. J is TRBJ1-4 and V is TRBV6-1; maybe TRBD1 (6 bases). CDR3 length: 15 residues. CDR1 is MNHNS and CDR2 is SASEGT in the germline V gene. The ends were cut back, 4 bases at V and 3 bases at J, with 12 bases in the middle. DNA for the CDR3: TGTGCCAGCAGTGCTCCGGGGGCGGCTAATGAAAAACTGTTTTTT. It yields the protein CASSAPGAANEKLFF.

This clonotype was counted at least ten times. V gene TRBV20-1 combines with J gene TRBJ1-2; 7 positions agree with TRBD1. CDR1 is DFQATT and CDR2 is SNEGSKA in the germline V gene (reference sequence). This CDR3 spans 15 amino acids. J lost 7 bases, V lost 6 bases, and 17 bases had no gene match. CDR3 protein: CSAYRREGGLGGYTF. The CDR3 DNA reads as TGCAGTGCCTACCGACGCGAAGGGGGCCTAGGTGGCTACACCTTC.

This clonotype was counted at least ten times. CDR3 region: CASSLVVREQYF. The CDR3 bases are TGTGCCAGCAGTTTAGTGGTCAGAGAGCAGTACTTC. The V call is TRBV12-3 or TRBV12-4, the J call TRBJ2-7; D not resolved. The CDR3 is 12 amino acids. Trimming left V 1 base short and J 7 bases short, with 8 bases between.

At least ten counts were recorded for this clonotype. V usage is TRBV12-3 or TRBV12-4 and J usage is TRBJ1-5; TRBD1 agrees at 7 bases. The CDR3 contains 15 residues. With 3 bases clipped from V and 3 bases from J, the junction kept 5 bases outside the gene matches. CDR3 nucleotides: TGTGCCAGCAGTTTCGGGGGGACAGTCAATCAGCCCCAGCATTTT. Amino acid sequence: CASSFGGTVNQPQHF.

The chain has TRBV6-2 or TRBV6-3 and TRBJ2-7; 8 nucleotides match TRBD1. This CDR3 has 15 amino acids. Germline V gene data show CDR1 as MNHEY and CDR2 as SVGEGT. The J segment lost 0 bases and the V segment lost 6 bases, leaving 7 bases of the junction unmatched. The CDR3 loop is CASRRLTGDSYEQYF. CDR3 DNA sequence: TGTGCCAGCAGACGCTTGACAGGGGACTCCTACGAGCAGTACTTC.

CDR3 DNA: TGTGCCAGCAGAATGGCGGGGCCGTTGGATGAGCAGTTCTTC. Protein product: CASRMAGPLDEQFF. The chain couples TRBV7-9 to TRBJ2-1; maybe TRBD2 (6 bases). The CDR3 consists of 14 residues. Germline-derived CDR1 and CDR2 are SEHNR and FQNEAQ (reference sequence). The V end lost 6 bases, the J end lost 8 bases, and 17 bases lay between the germline ends.

This clonotype was recorded at least ten times. V usage is TRBV5-1 and J usage is TRBJ2-1; 7 nucleotides match TRBD2. The CDR3 is 16 residues long. The germline V gene encodes CDR1 SGHRS and CDR2 YFSETQ. V shed 5 bases, J shed 6 bases, and the junction held 14 bases outside the gene matches. CDR3 nucleotide sequence: TGCGCCAGCAGTCAAAACCCGACTAGCTCGGTCAATGAGCAGTTCTTC. It is translated as CASSQNPTSSVNEQFF.

This clonotype occurred many times. The chain joins TRBV28 to TRBJ2-7; weak D call: TRBD2 (5 bases). Germline loops: CDR1 MDHEN, CDR2 SYDVKM. Trimming pared 5 bases from V and 1 base from J, leaving 15 bases between. This CDR3 has 15 amino acids. Here the CDR3 reads CASSDNSPGSYEQYF. The DNA of the CDR3 is TGTGCCAGCAGTGACAATTCTCCGGGGTCCTACGAGCAGTACTTC. The full variable domain, rest sourced from reference TRBV28 and TRBJ2-7, is DVKVTQSSRYLVKRTGEKVFLECVQDMDHENMFWYRQDPGLGLRLIYFSYDVKMKEKGDIPEGYSVSREKKERFSLILESASTNQTSMYLCASSDNSPGSYEQYFGPGTRLTVT.

This clonotype has a count of ten or more. The CDR3 DNA follows: TGTGCCAGCAGCATCGACAGTAGCTCCTATAATTCACCCCTCCACTTT. As protein: CASSIDSSSYNSPLHF. This chain uses TRBV11-1 with TRBJ1-6; tentative D call: TRBD1 (5 bases). The V gene lost 5 bases and the J gene lost 0 bases, with 11 bases spanning the gap. Germline V gives CDR1 SGHAT, CDR2 FQDESV (reference sequence). The CDR3 is 16 residues long.

This clonotype was counted many times. The rearrangement uses TRBV6-5 and TRBJ1-6, with D uncertain. CDR1 and CDR2 from the germline V gene are MNHEY and SVGAGI. This CDR3 is 14 amino acids long. The V end lost 0 bases, the J end lost 5 bases, and 5 bases lay between the germline ends. The CDR3 protein is CASSYSQDNSPLHF. The CDR3 DNA follows: TGTGCCAGCAGTTACTCACAAGATAATTCACCCCTCCACTTT.

This clonotype was picked up many times. The rearrangement links TRBV3-1 to TRBJ2-1, with D hard to call. The CDR3 is 12 amino acids. Germline CDR1 reads LGHDT; CDR2 reads YNNKEL (reference sequence). With 0 bases removed from V and 5 bases from J, the gap between germline ends came to 2 bases. The CDR3 DNA sequence: TGTGCCAGCAGCCAAGACGACAATGAGCAGTTCTTC. Protein sequence: CASSQDDNEQFF.

The genes are TRBV9 and TRBJ2-3; a weak D match, TRBD2 (6 bases). Germline V CDR1 and CDR2: SGDLS, YYNGEE. The V gene lost 2 bases and the J gene lost 0 bases, with 13 bases spanning the gap. This CDR3 comprises 16 residues. The CDR3 sequence: CASSVGGAGSTDTQYF. The CDR3 bases are TGTGCCAGCAGCGTCGGCGGGGCGGGGAGCACAGATACGCAGTATTTT.

This clonotype was counted at least ten times. V gene TRBV4-1 combines with J gene TRBJ2-5; 9 bases align to TRBD2. Germline V gene data show CDR1 as MGHRA and CDR2 as YSYEKL. This CDR3 spans 16 amino acids. V was clipped by 0 bases and J by 4 bases; unmatched bases: 6. CDR3 nucleotide sequence: TGCGCCAGCAGCCAAGACCAGCGGGGGGCGGGAGAGACCCAGTACTTC. It encodes CASSQDQRGAGETQYF.

This clonotype has ten or more counts. The chain recombines TRBV7-2 with TRBJ1-6; D may be TRBD1 (6 bases). CDR1 SGHTA and CDR2 FQGNSA come from the germline V gene. The V and J ends lost 4 bases and 10 bases respectively, with 14 bases between them. The CDR3 sequence is 14 residues long. The CDR3 coding sequence is TGTGCCAGCAGCTATCTACAGGGCCGGTCACCCCTCCACTTT. This codes for CASSYLQGRSPLHF.

This clonotype was counted ten times or more. The V gene is TRBV12-3 or TRBV12-4, the J gene TRBJ2-3; a weak D match, TRBD2 (7 bases). The CDR3 contains 14 residues. Deletions cut 5 bases from V and 0 bases from J, with 9 bases between. CDR3: CASSRGASTDTQYF. CDR3 in DNA: TGTGCCAGCAGTCGGGGGGCAAGCACAGATACGCAGTATTTT.

Many counts were recorded for this clonotype. The chain couples TRBV29-1 to TRBJ2-7, with a weak D call TRBD2 (7 bases). CDR3 length: 16 residues. CDR1 and CDR2 from the germline V gene are SQVTM and ANQGSEA. Trimming took 4 bases from V and 3 from J, leaving 22 bases between them. This CDR3 is CSVGRGGGERSYEQYF. The DNA of the CDR3 is TGCAGCGTTGGAAGGGGGGGCGGGGAACGTAGCTACGAGCAGTACTTC.

This clonotype occurred many times. This chain joins TRBV24-1 and TRBJ1-6; possibly TRBD1 for D (5 bases). V gave up 8 bases and J gave up 4 bases, with 14 bases separating them. The CDR3 totals 15 residues. Germline values: CDR1 KGHDR, CDR2 SFDVKD. DNA for the CDR3: TGTGCCACCAAGGGACGGCCCCCGTATAATTCACCCCTCCACTTT. It translates to CATKGRPPYNSPLHF.

This sequence joins TRBV6-6 and TRBJ2-2; D is uncertain. The CDR3 has 10 residues. V lost 9 bases and J 5 bases, leaving 4 bases between the germline ends. Germline V lookup: CDR1 MNHNY, CDR2 SVGAGI (reference sequence). The CDR3 is CASRTGELFF. The DNA for the CDR3 is TGTGCCAGTCGAACCGGGGAGCTGTTTTTT.

This clonotype came up a few times. This chain links TRBV7-2 with TRBJ1-1; 8 bases are shared with TRBD1. CDR1 is SGHTA, CDR2 FQGNSA, per germline. The CDR3 length is 13 residues. V lost 1 base and J lost 10; bases outside the gene matches: 5. DNA for the CDR3: TGTGCCAGCAGCTTAGTTGGAGACAGGGGAGCTTTCTTT. Amino acids: CASSLVGDRGAFF.